The rows below give T cell receptor beta chains drawn from one sample of a study of blood T cell repertoires in COVID-19. TCRdb's table, derived via immunoSEQ multiplex PCR, lists solely in-frame clones and lacks some. Among fewer than 500,000 clones listed, roughly 90% were seen once. The specimen was PBMCs or T cells enriched from blood (not recorded which). The receptors stem from a woman younger than 30 who had recovered from COVID-19. Each CDR3 is given with its conserved first and last residue. A D gene is named only where the DNA matches it firmly. Where a row states a size, it is once, few, many or the class of an expanded clone; other rows omit it.

J: TRBJ1-5
V: TRBV19
D: -
size: -
DNA: TGTGCCAGTAAGGCGGGAGGCAATCAGCCCCAGCATTTT
CDR3: CASKAGGNQPQHF

J: TRBJ2-2
V: TRBV27
D: -
size: -
DNA: TGTGCCAGCAGTTCAAGGGGCGGTACCGGGGAGCTGTTTTTT
CDR3: CASSSRGGTGELFF

J: TRBJ1-1
V: TRBV3-1/TRBV3-2
D: -
size: -
DNA: TGTGCCAGCAGCCAAGTTCCGGGACTCGACACTGAAGCTTTCTTT
CDR3: CASSQVPGLDTEAFF

J: TRBJ1-5
V: TRBV2
D: TRBD1
size: few
DNA: TGTGCCAGCCGGGGACAGTTTGGTCAGCCCCAGCATTTT
CDR3: CASRGQFGQPQHF

J: TRBJ2-7
V: TRBV28
D: -
size: -
DNA: TGTGCCAGCCTCACCCAGGGGCTCGCCTACGAGCAGTACTTC
CDR3: CASLTQGLAYEQYF

J: TRBJ1-2
V: TRBV5-1
D: TRBD1
size: -
DNA: TGCGCCAGCCACCAGGGGGGACGGAACTATGGCTACACCTTC
CDR3: CASHQGGRNYGYTF

J: TRBJ2-5
V: TRBV15
D: -
size: -
DNA: TGTGCCACCAGCAGTTGGACAGCTCAAGAGACCCAGTACTTC
CDR3: CATSSWTAQETQYF

J: TRBJ1-2
V: TRBV28
D: -
size: -
DNA: TGTGCCAGCAGTTCCCTATACAGTAACTATGGCTACACCTTC
CDR3: CASSSLYSNYGYTF

J: TRBJ1-5
V: TRBV29-1
D: TRBD1
size: -
DNA: TGCAGCGTTGTGGTTCGTATGACAGGGGCCTACGCGGGCAATCAGCCCCAGCATTTT
CDR3: CSVVVRMTGAYAGNQPQHF

J: TRBJ2-3
V: TRBV4-1
D: TRBD1
size: -
DNA: TGCGCCAGCAGCCTAATTACCGGAGGGACAGGGACAGATACGCAGTATTTT
CDR3: CASSLITGGTGTDTQYF

J: TRBJ2-5
V: TRBV5-4
D: -
size: -
DNA: TGTGCCAGCAGCTCCTGGACGGGGTGGCAAGAGACCCAGTACTTC
CDR3: CASSSWTGWQETQYF

J: TRBJ2-7
V: TRBV6-2/TRBV6-3
D: -
size: -
DNA: TGTGCCAGCAGTACCCTTTTTACGGCAGGGCACCTACACGAGCAGTACTTC
CDR3: CASSTLFTAGHLHEQYF

J: TRBJ2-7
V: TRBV9
D: TRBD2
size: -
DNA: TGTGCCAGCAGCGTAGAGGGAGGGACTGCCTACGAGCAGTACTTC
CDR3: CASSVEGGTAYEQYF

J: TRBJ1-1
V: TRBV3-1/TRBV3-2
D: TRBD1
size: -
DNA: TGTGCCAGCAGCACAATGAGGGACAGGGGTTTGAGGAACACTGAAGCTTTCTTT
CDR3: CASSTMRDRGLRNTEAFF